This TCR beta chain was obtained from a study of regulatory T cells in long-lasting Graves disease. The authors built TCR beta libraries using iRepertoire HTBI primers and Arm-PCR of CDR3 regions. TCRdb re-derived calls from the multiplex PCR reads in MiXCR, one entry per CDR3 protein. This sample carries roughly 500,000 distinct CDR3 sequences, around 15% of them seen once, and the ten largest clones take around a sixth. This sample's time point: newly diagnosed GD, antithyroid drugs for less than 3 months. PBMC-extracted RNA yielded the TCR library. The CDR3 sequence is 17 residues long. Germline assignment: CDR1 SQVTM and CDR2 ANQGSEA. With 2 bases clipped from V and 3 bases from J, the junction kept 9 bases outside the gene matches. This clonotype was seen ten or more times. This sample also appeared in a second study, on T cells in Graves' hyperthyroidism and ophthalmopathy. That paper adds: Progression to ophthalmopathy was predicted a median of 6.5 months early.

The specimen was peripheral blood mononuclear cells (PBMCs), collected at new diagnosis, from a patient treated with antithyroid drugs. This chain connects TRBV29-1 to TRBJ2-3; 12 bases are shared with TRBD2. This TCR derives from a woman in her forties or fifties with Graves disease. CDR3 protein: CSVETLSTSGSTDTQYF. In nucleotides, the CDR3 is TGCAGCGTTGAAACCCTTTCGACTAGCGGGAGTACAGATACGCAGTATTTT.